A single sample gave rise to the 17 T cell receptor beta chains below, sequenced in a study of Graves' ophthalmopathy and Graves' hyperthyroidism. The authors amplified TCR beta CDR3 regions from RNA transcripts. The first round was an RT-PCR with HTBI primers, and the second round was a multiplex PCR. TCRdb redid the calling of the multiplex PCR reads with MiXCR, one entry per CDR3 protein. The sample lists around 1.1 million distinct CDR3 sequences, about two fifths seen once, with 11% in the top ten. The source material was peripheral blood or thyroid tissue (not recorded which). The origin of the receptors is an adult man with Graves' hyperthyroidism.

There are many counts of this clonotype. The V call is TRBV19, the J call TRBJ2-7, with a weak D call TRBD1 (6 bases). Deletions cut 9 bases from V and 2 bases from J, with 14 bases between. Germline values: CDR1 LNHDA, CDR2 SQIVND (reference sequence). The CDR3 is 13 amino acids. DNA of the CDR3: TGTGCCAGCAGCATAGACAGGACCTACGAGCAGTACTTC. As protein: CASSIDRTYEQYF.

This clonotype appeared many times. The genes are TRBV29-1 and TRBJ2-7, with D possibly matching TRBD1 (6 bases). Trimming pared 1 base from V and 2 bases from J, leaving 9 bases between. The V gene's germline CDR1 is SQVTM and CDR2 ANQGSEA. The CDR3 runs 13 residues. CDR3 in amino acids: CSVEGDTAYEQYF. As DNA, the CDR3 is TGCAGCGTTGAAGGGGACACCGCCTACGAGCAGTACTTC.

This clonotype was counted between two and nine times. The chain couples TRBV4-1 to TRBJ1-5, with TRBD1 as a possible D gene (6 bases). V lost 1 base and J 1 base, leaving 14 bases between the germline ends. Germline CDR1 and CDR2: MGHRA and YSYEKL. CDR3 length equals 17 residues. The CDR3 nucleotides are TGCGCCAGCAGCCAAGCGGACAGTATCTTGAGCAATCAGCCCCAGCATTTT. It translates to CASSQADSILSNQPQHF.

This clonotype has a count of ten or more. This CDR3 is CASTLRGEYSNQPQHF. The CDR3 nucleotides are TGTGCCAGCACCTTAAGGGGGGAATATAGCAATCAGCCCCAGCATTTT. The chain recombines TRBV12-3 or TRBV12-4 with TRBJ1-5; weak D call: TRBD1 (6 bases). The CDR3 is made up of 16 amino acids. Trimming pared 7 bases from V and 0 bases from J, leaving 16 bases between.

This clonotype has more than one count but fewer than ten. V and J are TRBV11-2 and TRBJ1-5; perhaps TRBD1 as D (6 bases). From germline, CDR1 is SGHAT and CDR2 FQNNGV. The CDR3 covers 17 residues. V dropped 5 bases and J dropped 4 bases, with 21 bases sitting between them. CDR3 sequence: CASSPTETGQGNQPQHF. The CDR3 region has the DNA TGTGCCAGCAGCCCGACAGAGACAGGCCAAGGGAATCAGCCCCAGCATTTT. The full variable domain, completed using reference TRBV11-2 and TRBJ1-5, is EAGVAQSPRYKIIEKRQSVAFWCNPISGHATLYWYQQILGQGPKLLIQFQNNGVVDDSQLPKDRFSAERLKGVDSTLKIQPAKLEDSAVYLCASSPTETGQGNQPQHFGDGTRLSIL.

As for this clonotype: This may be a read error, as it is one base from a much larger clone. V is TRBV5-1 and J is TRBJ2-5, with D uncertain. The length of the CDR3 is 13 residues. CDR1 and CDR2 (germline): SGHRS, YFSETQ. The CDR3 bases are TGTGCCAGCAGCTCCTCTAGGTCTGGGACCCAGTACTTC. Its protein product is CASSSSRSGTQYF.

This clonotype was detected a few times. The V gene is TRBV7-2, the J gene TRBJ1-6, with 8 bases lining up with TRBD1. Germline loops: CDR1 SGHTA, CDR2 FQGNSA. Trimming cost V 6 bases and J 8 bases; bases outside gene matches: 15. This CDR3 is built from 17 residues. In nucleotides, the CDR3 is TGTGCCAGCAGACCCCGCACCCCAGGACAGGGCGATTCACCCCTCCACTTT. Translating it yields CASRPRTPGQGDSPLHF.

This clonotype occurred many times. The rearrangement uses TRBV25-1 and TRBJ2-5, with D tentatively TRBD1 (5 bases). Germline CDR1 MGHDK, CDR2 SYGVNS. This CDR3 contains 14 residues. V shed 3 bases and J shed 1 base, with 9 bases lying between them. CDR3 DNA: TGTGCCAGCAGTGAGGCGACAGCCCAAGAGACCCAGTACTTC. This codes for CASSEATAQETQYF.

V usage is TRBV11-2 and J usage is TRBJ1-4; D unclear. The CDR3 spans 15 residues. V lost 2 bases and J lost 0, with 7 bases in between. Germline-derived CDR1 and CDR2 are SGHAT and FQNNGV. DNA for the CDR3: TGTGCCAGCAGCTTATCAGGAACAACTAATGAAAAACTGTTTTTT. Encoded protein: CASSLSGTTNEKLFF.

A remark on this clonotype: At one of its ends the junction is not consistent with the germline gene, which may arise from a read error. The J gene is TRBJ2-2, the V gene TRBV12-3 or TRBV12-4; 8 bases fit TRBD2. CDR3 length equals 19 residues. As DNA, the CDR3 is TGTGCCAGCAGCTTAGCCCCCCTATTCGGGAGGGCCTCCACCGGGGAGCTGTTTTTT. It yields the protein CASSLAPLFGRASTGELFF.

This clonotype showed up just a few times. A much larger clone lies a single base off, so this may be a read error. The chain links TRBV6-5 to TRBJ1-6; 7 nucleotides agree with TRBD1. Trimming removed 6 bases from V and 0 bases from J; junction bases left unmatched: 2. Germline values: CDR1 MNHEY, CDR2 SVGAGI. The CDR3 contains 15 residues. For the CDR3, the DNA is TGTGCCAGCAGCGACAGGGCCTCCTATAATTCACCCCTCCACTTT. As protein: CASSDRASYNSPLHF.

The chain uses TRBV25-1 and TRBJ1-1; D perhaps matches TRBD1 (6 bases). Germline V CDR1 and CDR2: MGHDK, SYGVNS. This CDR3 contains 13 residues. V lost 4 bases and J 7 bases, leaving 13 bases between the germline ends. The CDR3: CASSAPGTLEAFF. CDR3 nucleotides: TGTGCCAGCAGTGCCCCCGGGACACTTGAAGCTTTCTTT.

The table lists this clonotype with a few counts. The CDR3 spells CATSERGAGETQYF. CDR3 DNA: TGTGCCACCAGTGAGAGGGGGGCTGGAGAGACCCAGTACTTC. The chain links TRBV24-1 to TRBJ2-5, with D perhaps being TRBD1 or TRBD2 (6 bases each). V lost 4 bases and J 4 bases, leaving 12 bases between the germline ends. Germline V lookup: CDR1 KGHDR, CDR2 SFDVKD. This CDR3 region has 14 residues.

This clonotype came up many times. V is TRBV19 and J is TRBJ1-5; 10 bases fit TRBD1. The CDR3 is 16 residues long. V gave up 4 bases and J gave up 6 bases; unmatched junction bases: 9. Germline V gene lookup returns CDR1 LNHDA and CDR2 SQIVND (reference sequence). CDR3 protein: CASSKGRQGAVQPQHF. The CDR3 nucleotides read TGTGCCAGTAGTAAGGGGAGACAGGGGGCCGTTCAGCCCCAGCATTTT. The entire variable domain, with the rest obtained from reference TRBV19 and TRBJ1-5, is as follows: DGGITQSPKYLFRKEGQNVTLSCEQNLNHDAMYWYRQDPGQGLRLIYYSQIVNDFQKGDIAEGYSVSREKKESFPLTVTSAQKNPTAFYLCASSKGRQGAVQPQHFGDGTRLSIL.

This chain uses TRBV7-2 with TRBJ1-1; a weak D match, TRBD1 (5 bases). The CDR3 covers 14 residues. The V and J ends lost 4 bases and 4 bases respectively, with 13 bases between them. Germline lookup yields CDR1 SGHTA and CDR2 FQGNSA. The DNA of the CDR3 is TGTGCCAGCAGCTCCGGACAAGCGAGCACTGAAGCTTTCTTT. This gives the protein CASSSGQASTEAFF.

The chain recombines TRBV7-2 with TRBJ1-1; D unresolved. The CDR3 totals 16 residues. V gave up 5 bases and J gave up 0 bases, with 16 bases separating them. The germline V gene has CDR1 SGHTA and CDR2 FQGNSA. CDR3 sequence reads: CASSPEATGLNTEAFF. Here the CDR3 DNA reads TGTGCCAGCAGCCCGGAAGCAACTGGATTGAACACTGAAGCTTTCTTT.

The table lists this clonotype with many counts. The chain combines TRBV28 with TRBJ2-7; D may be TRBD2 (6 bases). V dropped 2 bases and J dropped 7 bases, with 12 bases sitting between them. Germline V lookup: CDR1 MDHEN, CDR2 SYDVKM. The CDR3 consists of 13 residues. For the CDR3, the DNA is TGTGCCAGCAGTTTACCCCCGGCGGGGGAGCAGTACTTC. Protein sequence: CASSLPPAGEQYF.